These 29 T cell receptor beta chains came from one sample sequenced in a study of T cell changes during pregnancy in multiple sclerosis. Sequencing used immunoSEQ multiplex PCR; TCRdb keeps in-frame clones, though not all of them. The sample has fewer than 35,000 clones, approximately 90% seen once. The material sequenced was CD8+ T cells from peripheral blood mononuclear cells, taken in the second trimester of pregnancy. These receptors all stem from a female donor with multiple sclerosis, enrolled in a pregnancy study.

This clone showed up just once. The genes are TRBV27 and TRBJ1-1, with D tentatively TRBD1 (6 bases). The CDR3 consists of 15 residues. CDR1 and CDR2 from the germline V gene are MNHEY and SMNVEV (reference sequence). V gave up 5 bases and J gave up 3 bases, with 16 bases separating them. The CDR3 sequence: CASSNGRTVHTEAFF. Here the CDR3 DNA reads TGTGCCAGCAGTAATGGCCGGACAGTTCACACTGAAGCTTTCTTT.

V and J are TRBV11-2 and TRBJ2-1; unclear D gene. CDR3 length: 14 residues. The germline V gene encodes CDR1 SGHAT and CDR2 FQNNGV. Trimming cost V 4 bases and J 1 base, with 8 bases left between them. In DNA, the CDR3 is TGTGCCAGCAGCTCCAGTAAATCCTACAATGAGCAGTTCTTC. It yields the protein CASSSSKSYNEQFF.

The chain couples TRBV5-4 to TRBJ2-1; perhaps TRBD1 as D (6 bases). This CDR3 has 19 amino acids. The germline CDR1 and CDR2 sequences are SGHNT and YYREEE (reference sequence). Trimming removed 1 base from V and 0 bases from J, with 20 bases in between. The CDR3 coding sequence is TGTGCCAGCAGCTTGCCCCGGACAGATGACGTTGCCTCCTACAATGAGCAGTTCTTC. This gives the protein CASSLPRTDDVASYNEQFF.

V usage is TRBV5-1 and J usage is TRBJ2-3; 7 bases are shared with TRBD2. Germline CDR1 SGHRS, CDR2 YFSETQ. The CDR3 consists of 15 residues. With 1 base clipped from V and 1 base from J, the junction kept 3 bases outside the gene matches. DNA for the CDR3: TGCGCCAGCAGCTTGCTCGCGGGAGGCACAGATACGCAGTATTTT. Protein sequence: CASSLLAGGTDTQYF.

The rearrangement joins TRBV7-9 to TRBJ1-5; 9 positions match TRBD1. The germline CDR1 and CDR2 sequences are SEHNR and FQNEAQ (reference sequence). Trimming cost V 2 bases and J 1 base; bases outside gene matches: 6. The CDR3 contains 17 residues. The CDR3 sequence is CASSLTGQGLSNQPQHF. The CDR3 bases are TGTGCCAGCAGCTTAACGGGACAGGGCCTAAGCAATCAGCCCCAGCATTTT.

This clone turned up a few times. The chain uses TRBV5-1 and TRBJ2-7; the match to TRBD1 covers 10 bases. V lost 3 bases, J lost 5 bases, and 8 bases stayed unmatched. This CDR3 comprises 15 residues. The germline V gene has CDR1 SGHRS and CDR2 YFSETQ. In DNA, the CDR3 is TGCGCCAGCAGCTGGACCGGGACAGGGGAAGACGAGCAGTACTTC. Amino acid sequence: CASSWTGTGEDEQYF.

This chain connects TRBV27 to TRBJ1-4; the D is unclear. V was clipped by 7 bases and J by 6 bases, with 12 bases between them. The CDR3 sequence is 13 residues long. CDR1 is MNHEY, CDR2 SMNVEV, per germline (reference sequence). The CDR3 DNA sequence: TGTGCCAGCATGTCACAGAGTTATGAAAAACTGTTTTTT. Its translation is CASMSQSYEKLFF.

The chain uses TRBV5-5 and TRBJ2-1, with TRBD2 matching over 8 bases. V shed 2 bases and J 6 bases; nucleotides not matched to a gene: 4. Germline-derived CDR1 and CDR2 are SGHKS and YYEKEE (reference sequence). The CDR3 is 14 residues long. The CDR3 bases are TGTGCCAGCAGCTTCCGGACTAGCAGCAATGAGCAGTTCTTC. It is translated as CASSFRTSSNEQFF.

The rearrangement uses TRBV6-5 and TRBJ2-3; TRBD1 might be the D (6 bases). Germline CDR1 MNHEY, CDR2 SVGAGI. Between the trimmed V and J ends, which lost 6 bases and 0 bases, there was a span of 10 bases. The CDR3 length is 14 residues. CDR3 loop: CASRDSTSTDTQYF. CDR3 coding DNA: TGTGCCAGCAGGGACAGTACTAGCACAGATACGCAGTATTTT.

Details on this clone: One junction end does not reproduce the germline sequence, and a read error may be involved. The V call is TRBV25-1, the J call TRBJ2-2, with D unclear. CDR3 length: 14 amino acids. The V gene's germline CDR1 is MGHDK and CDR2 SYGVNS. The CDR3: CATSPGANTGELFF. In DNA, the CDR3 is TGTGCCACCAGTCCAGGTGCGAACACCGGGGAGCTGTTTTTT.

The J gene is TRBJ2-5, the V gene TRBV10-3, with a tentative D call TRBD2 (5 bases). The CDR3 spans 16 residues. V lost 3 bases and J 3 bases, leaving 17 bases between the germline ends. Germline lookup yields CDR1 ENHRY and CDR2 SYGVKD. The CDR3 reads CAISDSGVGDEETQYF. Written as DNA, the CDR3 is TGTGCCATCAGTGATTCCGGGGTGGGAGACGAAGAGACCCAGTACTTC.

The rearrangement joins TRBV11-3 to TRBJ2-1; TRBD2 matches at 7 bases. The germline V gene encodes CDR1 SGHNT and CDR2 YENEEA. CDR3 length equals 16 residues. The ends lost 5 bases at V and 2 bases at J; junction bases unmatched: 9. The CDR3 is CASSADSGTTYNEQFF. The CDR3 coding sequence is TGTGCCAGCAGCGCAGACTCCGGGACTACCTACAATGAGCAGTTCTTC. Supplemented by reference TRBV11-3 and TRBJ2-1, the full variable domain reads EAGVVQSPRYKIIEKKQPVAFWCNPISGHNTLYWYLQNLGQGPELLIRYENEEAVDDSQLPKDRFSAERLKGVDSTLKIQPAELGDSAVYLCASSADSGTTYNEQFFGPGTRLTVL.

The chain is built from TRBV2 and TRBJ1-1; D might be TRBD1 (5 bases). CDR1 SNHLY and CDR2 FYNNEI come from the germline V gene. V lost 2 bases and J 7 bases, leaving 8 bases between the germline ends. The CDR3 consists of 12 residues. CDR3 DNA sequence: TGTGCCAGCAGTGAACAGGGCGGTGAAGCTTTCTTT. Amino acid sequence: CASSEQGGEAFF.

The chain links TRBV7-7 to TRBJ2-1, with 8 bases aligning to TRBD2. After removal of 0 bases from V and 6 bases from J, the junction contained 7 bases not matched to a gene. The CDR3 extends over 16 amino acids. Germline loops: CDR1 SSHAT, CDR2 FNYEAQ (reference sequence). In DNA, the CDR3 is TGTGCCAGCAGCTTAGCCGGACTAGCAGGCACCAATGAGCAGTTCTTC. It yields the protein CASSLAGLAGTNEQFF.

This chain joins TRBV13 and TRBJ1-1, with D tentatively TRBD1 (6 bases). Between the trimmed V and J ends, which lost 4 bases and 8 bases, there was a span of 20 bases. The CDR3 is 15 amino acids. Germline assignment: CDR1 PRHDT and CDR2 FYEKMQ (reference sequence). CDR3 DNA sequence: TGTGCCAGCAGCTGGCCACGGGGGGGCAAATCGGAAGCTTTCTTT. Translating it yields CASSWPRGGKSEAFF.

This chain's CDR3 is CASSLTGFTSNQPQHF. The DNA of the CDR3 is TGTGCCAGCAGTTTAACAGGCTTTACTAGCAATCAGCCCCAGCATTTT. The V gene is TRBV28, the J gene TRBJ1-5; weak D call: TRBD1 (5 bases). The CDR3 spans 16 residues. Germline-derived CDR1 and CDR2 are MDHEN and SYDVKM. V was clipped by 2 bases and J by 0 bases, with 11 bases between them.

The J gene is TRBJ2-5, the V gene TRBV30; D unresolved. The CDR3 loop spans 13 amino acids. Trimming stripped 0 bases from V and 0 bases from J, with 5 bases between. In germline, CDR1 is GTSNPN, CDR2 SVGIG (reference sequence). DNA of the CDR3: TGTGCCTGGAGTGTACAGAACCAAGAGACCCAGTACTTC. Protein product: CAWSVQNQETQYF.

The J gene is TRBJ2-7, the V gene TRBV7-9; D is ambiguous. The V end lost 5 bases, the J end lost 3 bases, and 17 bases lay between the germline ends. Germline-derived CDR1 and CDR2 are SEHNR and FQNEAQ (reference sequence). CDR3 size: 15 residues. In nucleotides, the CDR3 is TGTGCCAGCAGCCCCCCCCTATTTGGGCACTACGAGCAGTACTTC. It yields the protein CASSPPLFGHYEQYF.

The chain recombines TRBV4-1 with TRBJ2-7; D possibly corresponds to TRBD2 (6 bases). The CDR3 length is 14 residues. Trimming left V 0 bases short and J 1 base short, with 7 bases between. CDR1 is MGHRA and CDR2 is YSYEKL in the germline V gene. In DNA, the CDR3 is TGCGCCAGCAGCCAAGAGCGGGGTTCCTACGAGCAGTACTTC. Protein: CASSQERGSYEQYF.

J is TRBJ2-7 and V is TRBV30; TRBD2 aligns across 12 bases. The trim removed 0 bases at V and 4 bases at J, leaving 7 bases unmatched. Germline V CDR1 and CDR2: GTSNPN, SVGIG (reference sequence). This CDR3 is 16 amino acids long. This chain's CDR3 is CAWSVRWTSGTYEQYF. DNA for the CDR3: TGTGCCTGGAGTGTACGCTGGACTAGCGGGACTTACGAGCAGTACTTC.

The gene calls are TRBV18 and TRBJ2-7; the match to TRBD1 covers 9 bases. The CDR3 spans 14 residues. Germline trimming cut 4 bases from V and 3 bases from J; bases unmatched to any gene: 4. Per germline, CDR1 KGHSH and CDR2 LQKENI. The CDR3 sequence is CASSRWDRDYEQYF. The CDR3 region has the DNA TGTGCCAGCTCACGATGGGACAGGGACTACGAGCAGTACTTC.

The gene calls are TRBV29-1 and TRBJ2-7; D call uncertain. Germline CDR1 reads SQVTM; CDR2 reads ANQGSEA. V shed 6 bases and J shed 6 bases, with 15 bases lying between them. CDR3 size: 12 residues. The CDR3 spells CSVVNPRGEQYF. The DNA of the CDR3 is TGCAGCGTCGTTAATCCCCGAGGCGAGCAGTACTTC.

CDR3 coding DNA: TGTGCCAGCAGTTTATTTAGCGGGAGTTACGAGCAGTACTTC. This translates into CASSLFSGSYEQYF. The J gene is TRBJ2-7, the V gene TRBV27, with 9 bases aligning to TRBD2. The CDR3 loop spans 14 amino acids. V lost 1 base and J lost 4; bases outside the gene matches: 2. CDR1 is MNHEY and CDR2 is SMNVEV in the germline V gene (reference sequence).

The gene calls are TRBV29-1 and TRBJ2-1; 9 positions agree with TRBD2. Per the germline V gene, CDR1 is SQVTM and CDR2 is ANQGSEA. CDR3 size: 13 residues. The CDR3 reads CNVAGAEYNEQFF. The DNA of the CDR3 is TGCAACGTAGCGGGGGCCGAATACAATGAGCAGTTCTTC.

The V and J genes are TRBV6-6 and TRBJ1-1, with 8 positions matching TRBD1. The CDR3 runs 13 residues. Germline-derived CDR1 and CDR2 are MNHNY and SVGAGI (reference sequence). J lost 8 bases, V lost 6 bases, and 8 bases had no gene match. The CDR3 is CASRHGQGREAFF. The CDR3 bases are TGTGCCAGCAGACACGGACAGGGTAGGGAAGCTTTCTTT.

This chain connects TRBV19 to TRBJ1-2, with a tentative D call TRBD1 (6 bases). CDR3 length: 10 residues. Between the trimmed V and J ends, which lost 8 bases and 7 bases, there was a span of 8 bases. CDR1 is LNHDA and CDR2 is SQIVND in the germline V gene (reference sequence). CDR3 amino acids: CASFRGGYTF. The CDR3 region has the DNA TGTGCCAGTTTCAGGGGTGGCTACACCTTC.

This clone was observed a single time. This chain links TRBV9 with TRBJ2-7; a weak D match, TRBD2 (5 bases). The CDR3 consists of 14 residues. The V and J ends lost 8 bases and 3 bases respectively, with 18 bases between them. Germline V gene lookup returns CDR1 SGDLS and CDR2 YYNGEE. The CDR3 sequence is CARTPSERNYEQYF. CDR3 coding DNA: TGTGCCAGAACCCCCTCTGAGCGGAACTACGAGCAGTACTTC. The full variable domain, completed using reference TRBV9 and TRBJ2-7, is DSGVTQTPKHLITATGQRVTLRCSPRSGDLSVYWYQQSLDQGLQFLIQYYNGEERAKGNILERFSAQQFPDLHSELNLSSLELGDSALYFCARTPSERNYEQYFGPGTRLTVT.

V is TRBV25-1 and J is TRBJ2-3; TRBD2 aligns across 14 bases. Trimming at V came to 6 bases and at J to 5 bases, leaving 4 bases not matched to a gene. This CDR3 has 15 amino acids. Germline CDR1 is MGHDK and CDR2 is SYGVNS. CDR3 bases: TGTGCCAGCAGCAGACTAGCGGGGGGGGGAGATACGCAGTATTTT. As protein: CASSRLAGGGDTQYF.

CDR3 amino acids: CASSLDRTTDEQYF. The CDR3 coding sequence is TGCGCCAGCAGCTTGGACAGGACCACCGACGAGCAGTACTTC. This chain links TRBV5-1 with TRBJ2-7; possibly TRBD1 for D (5 bases). The CDR3 spans 14 residues. The ends were cut back, 0 bases at V and 5 bases at J, with 12 bases in the middle. Germline assignment: CDR1 SGHRS and CDR2 YFSETQ. The entire variable domain, with the rest obtained from reference TRBV5-1 and TRBJ2-7, is as follows: KAGVTQTPRYLIKTRGQQVTLSCSPISGHRSVSWYQQTPGQGLQFLFEYFSETQRNKGNFPGRFSGRQFSNSRSEMNVSTLELGDSALYLCASSLDRTTDEQYFGPGTRLTVT.